This T cell receptor beta chain was profiled in a study of vaccination and CD4 T cells after COVID-19. About the research overall: Drawing of post-COVID samples took place a median about 94 days after diagnosis (range 35 to 161).

Comments on this clonotype: The antigen is unknown.

Sequence data for DNA of cultured CD4+ T cells were generated by the Oncomine TCR Beta short-read assay. TCRdb re-derived calls from the PCR reads in MiXCR, one entry per CDR3 protein. The data hold about 15,000 distinct CDR3 sequences, with around 48% observed a single time. The V end was cut by 1 base, the J end by 8 bases, with 6 bases between. CDR1 and CDR2 (germline): SGHDN, FVKESK. CDR3 size: 12 residues. Stated treatment: 10-day PBMC culture with coronavirus spike peptide pools or control peptides (ViraFEST assay). J is TRBJ2-1 and V is TRBV14; no reliable D call. The clonotype was recovered from a human donor who had recovered from COVID-19. The input for sequencing was CD4+ T cells from blood, cultured in vitro, taken before SARS-CoV-2 vaccination. The CDR3, as DNA: TGTGCCAGCAGCCAAGGGGGTCATGAGCAGTTCTTC. Translating it yields CASSQGGHEQFF. Full variable domain (outside the CDR3, taken from reference TRBV14 and TRBJ2-1): EAGVTQFPSHSVIEKGQTVTLRCDPISGHDNLYWYRRVMGKEIKFLLHFVKESKQDESGMPNNRFLAERTGGTYSTLKVQPAELEDSGVYFCASSQGGHEQFFGPGTRLTVL.